This TCR beta chain emerged from a study of T cell changes during pregnancy in multiple sclerosis. Method: immunoSEQ multiplex PCR; TCRdb's copy keeps in-frame clones and lacks some. The sample lists about 40,000 clones; about 87% were seen once. After removal of 5 bases from V and 3 bases from J, the junction contained 4 bases not matched to a gene. The CDR3 covers 15 residues. Germline assignment: CDR1 LNHDA and CDR2 SQIVND (reference sequence). Only a few counts were recorded for this clone. This chain uses TRBV19 with TRBJ1-6, with TRBD1 identical over 7 bases. The receptor was derived from a female donor in good health, enrolled as a control in a pregnancy study. The source was peripheral blood, collected in the first trimester of pregnancy. The CDR3 sequence: CASSGDSSYNSPLHF. The CDR3 coding sequence is TGTGCCAGTAGTGGGGACAGCAGCTATAATTCACCCCTCCACTTT.